This T cell receptor beta chain was sequenced during a study of early T cells in non-severe SARS-CoV-2 infection (dated by TCRdb to the early 2020s). The study in broad terms: Bulk RNA from unsorted whole blood was used for TCR sequencing, so alpha and beta chains could not be paired.

Measured from the cysteine to the phenylalanine, the CDR3 is 14 residues long. Only the CDR3 region is kept as DNA, spanning 42 bases read in frame from base 1. Trimming takes 7 bases off V and 2 bases off J; junction bases not matched to a gene: 6. The study was a case-control design nested within a healthcare worker cohort in London, UK, with weekly nasopharyngeal swab PCR tests and blood sampling. Healthcare workers were recruited during the week of the UK lockdown, between 23 and 31 March 2020, and followed weekly for up to 16 weeks. Ten or more counts support this clonotype. This clone's antigen is unknown. No clone much larger than this one lies a single base away; base qualities are absent. The library was prepared using 5' RACE. For sequencing, a NextSeq 500 was employed. The TCR library protocol attached unique molecular identifiers to individual cDNA molecules to correct for sequencing error and PCR bias. Sequencing covered both TCR alpha and beta chains, and within each sample the abundances of alpha and beta sequences were tightly co-correlated. The authors processed their data as follows. Decombinator V4 was used to perform V gene, J gene and CDR3 annotation of TCR sequences. TCRs were defined as expanded if a significant change between any two time points was detected under a Poisson model with p below 0.0001. TCR abundances were normalised to the total number of TCRs sequenced per sample and were expressed as counts per million. TRAV1-2 paired with TRAJ12, TRAJ20 or TRAJ33 defined MAIT TCRs, while TRAV10 paired with TRAJ18 defined iNKT TCRs. A search of VDJdb, accessed on 1 November 2021, was run for TCRs annotated to CMV, EBV and SARS-CoV-2, with TCRs annotated for multiple antigens excluded. Using fastp trimming at Q25 and MiXCR clonotype assembly, TCRdb reanalyzed the public sequencing data and kept in-frame beta chains. CDR3 protein sequences are deduplicated, and each keeps its most common genes and DNA. TCRdb, rather than the study authors, made the V and J calls. This sample is represented by about 47,000 distinct CDR3 sequences; approximately 9.9% of them were singletons. The ten top clones hold under 15% of the sample.

Beyond this particular receptor, the publication reports: VDJdb matching was skewed toward anti-spike CD8 responses, so virus-specific expansions were likely underestimated and private and CD4 specificities were missed.

Sequencing was carried out using whole blood. The chain is made from TRBV12-3 or TRBV12-4 and TRBJ1-1; 8 bases in the junction line up with TRBD1. The receptor was isolated from an adult who was a healthcare worker with PCR-confirmed SARS-CoV-2 infection or an uninfected control (not recorded which). The CDR3 reads as follows: CASNPGQGNTEAFF. The DNA sequence follows: TGTGCCAGCAATCCCGGACAGGGAAACACTGAAGCTTTCTTT.